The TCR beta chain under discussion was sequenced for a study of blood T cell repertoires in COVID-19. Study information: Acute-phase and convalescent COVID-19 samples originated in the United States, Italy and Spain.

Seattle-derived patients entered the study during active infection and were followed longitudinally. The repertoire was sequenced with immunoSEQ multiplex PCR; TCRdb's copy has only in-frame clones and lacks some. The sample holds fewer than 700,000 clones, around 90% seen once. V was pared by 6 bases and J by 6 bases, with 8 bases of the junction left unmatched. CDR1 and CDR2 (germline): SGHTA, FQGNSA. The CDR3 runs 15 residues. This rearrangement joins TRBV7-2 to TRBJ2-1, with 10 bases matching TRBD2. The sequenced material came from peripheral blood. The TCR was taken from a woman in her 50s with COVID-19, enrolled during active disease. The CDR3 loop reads CASSLDSGGTNEQFF. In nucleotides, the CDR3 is TGTGCCAGCAGTCTAGATAGCGGGGGGACCAATGAGCAGTTCTTC. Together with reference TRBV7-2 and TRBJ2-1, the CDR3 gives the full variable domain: GAGVSQSPSNKVTEKGKDVELRCDPISGHTALYWYRQSLGQGLEFLIYFQGNSAPDKSGLPSDRFSAERTGGSVSTLTIQRTQQEDSAVYLCASSLDSGGTNEQFFGPGTRLTVL.